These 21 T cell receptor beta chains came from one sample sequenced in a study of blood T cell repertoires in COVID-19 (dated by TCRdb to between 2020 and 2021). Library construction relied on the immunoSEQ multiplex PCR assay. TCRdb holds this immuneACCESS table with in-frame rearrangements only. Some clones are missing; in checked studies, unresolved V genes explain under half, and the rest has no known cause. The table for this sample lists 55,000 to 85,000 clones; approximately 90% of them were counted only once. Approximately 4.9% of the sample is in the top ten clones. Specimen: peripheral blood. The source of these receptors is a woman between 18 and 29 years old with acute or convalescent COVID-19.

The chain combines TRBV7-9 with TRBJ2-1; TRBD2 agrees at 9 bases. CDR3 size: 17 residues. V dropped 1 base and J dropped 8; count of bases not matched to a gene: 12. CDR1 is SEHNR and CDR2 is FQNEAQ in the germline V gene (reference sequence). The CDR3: CASSLVLVREGGDEQFF. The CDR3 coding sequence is TGTGCCAGCAGCTTAGTTCTGGTGCGGGAGGGCGGCGATGAGCAGTTCTTC.

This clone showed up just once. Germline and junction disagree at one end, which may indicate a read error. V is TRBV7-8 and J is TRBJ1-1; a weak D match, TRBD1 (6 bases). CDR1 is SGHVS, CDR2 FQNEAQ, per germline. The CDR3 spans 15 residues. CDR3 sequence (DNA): TGTGCCAGCAGATTAGTGAGGGGGGGAGGGACTGAAGCTTTCTTT. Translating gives CASRLVRGGGTEAFF.

CDR3 DNA: TGTGCCTGGAGACCCCTAGCGGAGCTCACAGATACGCAGTATTTT. Its protein is CAWRPLAELTDTQYF. The chain couples TRBV30 to TRBJ2-3; 7 bases align to TRBD2. CDR1 and CDR2 (germline): GTSNPN, SVGIG (reference sequence). This CDR3 spans 15 amino acids. V lost 3 bases to trimming and J lost 2 bases; unmatched junction nucleotides: 8.

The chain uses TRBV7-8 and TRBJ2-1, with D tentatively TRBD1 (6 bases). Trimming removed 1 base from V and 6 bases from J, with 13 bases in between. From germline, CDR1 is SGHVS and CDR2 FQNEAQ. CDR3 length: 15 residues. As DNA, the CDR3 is TGTGCCAGCAGCTTAGAAGACAGGTGGGGCAATGAGCAGTTCTTC. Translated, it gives CASSLEDRWGNEQFF.

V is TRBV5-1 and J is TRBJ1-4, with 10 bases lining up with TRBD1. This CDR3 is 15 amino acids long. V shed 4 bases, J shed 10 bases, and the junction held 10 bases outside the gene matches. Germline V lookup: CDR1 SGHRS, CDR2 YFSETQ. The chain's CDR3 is CASSVGTGASIKLFF. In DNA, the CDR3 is TGCGCCAGCAGCGTGGGGACAGGGGCCAGTATAAAACTGTTTTTT.

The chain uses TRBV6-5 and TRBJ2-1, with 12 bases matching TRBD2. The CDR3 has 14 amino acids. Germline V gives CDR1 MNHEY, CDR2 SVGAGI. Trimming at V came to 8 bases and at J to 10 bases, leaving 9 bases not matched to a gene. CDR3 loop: CASATSGSLSEQFF. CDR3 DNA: TGTGCCAGCGCGACTAGCGGGAGCCTCTCCGAGCAGTTCTTC.

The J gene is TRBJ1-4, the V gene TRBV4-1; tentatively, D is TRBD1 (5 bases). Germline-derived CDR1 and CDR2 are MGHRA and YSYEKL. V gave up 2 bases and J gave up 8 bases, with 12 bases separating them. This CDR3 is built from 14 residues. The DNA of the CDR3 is TGCGCCAGCAGCCAAACAGGTATCGACGAAAAACTGTTTTTT. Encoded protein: CASSQTGIDEKLFF.

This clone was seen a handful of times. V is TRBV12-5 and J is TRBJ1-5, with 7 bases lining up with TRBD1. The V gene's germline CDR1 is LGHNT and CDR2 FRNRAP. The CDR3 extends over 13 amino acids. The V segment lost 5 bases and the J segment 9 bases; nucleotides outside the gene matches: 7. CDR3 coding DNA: TGTGCTAGTGGTACAGGGGCTGAGCGGCCCCAGCATTTT. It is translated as CASGTGAERPQHF.

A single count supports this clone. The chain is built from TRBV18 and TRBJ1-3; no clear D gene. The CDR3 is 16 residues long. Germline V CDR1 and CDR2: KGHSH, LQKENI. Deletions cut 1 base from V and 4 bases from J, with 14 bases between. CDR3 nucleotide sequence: TGTGCCAGCTCACCACGGGTGACATCAGAGGGAAACACCATATATTTT. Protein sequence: CASSPRVTSEGNTIYF.

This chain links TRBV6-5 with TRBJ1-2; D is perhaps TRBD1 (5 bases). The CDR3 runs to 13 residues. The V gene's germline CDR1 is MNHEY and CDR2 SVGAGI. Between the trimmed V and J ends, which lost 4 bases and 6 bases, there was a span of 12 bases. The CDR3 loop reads CASSLVRGNGYTF. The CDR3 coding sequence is TGTGCCAGCAGTTTGGTAAGGGGAAATGGCTACACCTTC.

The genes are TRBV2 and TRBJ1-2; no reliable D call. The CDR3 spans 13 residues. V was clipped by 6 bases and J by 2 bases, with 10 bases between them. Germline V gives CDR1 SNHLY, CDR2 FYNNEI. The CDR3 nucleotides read TGTGCCAGCAGCGTCGGCGGGAACTATGGCTACACCTTC. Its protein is CASSVGGNYGYTF.

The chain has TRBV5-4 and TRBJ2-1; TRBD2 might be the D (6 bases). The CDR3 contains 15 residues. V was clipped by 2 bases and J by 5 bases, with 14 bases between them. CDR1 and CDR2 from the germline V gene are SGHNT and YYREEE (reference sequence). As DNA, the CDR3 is TGTGCCAGCAGCTTCTCGAGGAGGGGCAACAATGAGCAGTTCTTC. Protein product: CASSFSRRGNNEQFF. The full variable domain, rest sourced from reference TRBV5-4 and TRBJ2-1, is ETGVTQSPTHLIKTRGQQVTLRCSSQSGHNTVSWYQQALGQGPQFIFQYYREEENGRGNFPPRFSGLQFPNYSSELNVNALELDDSALYLCASSFSRRGNNEQFFGPGTRLTVL.

In DNA, the CDR3 is TGTGCCAGCAGCCAATCCCGGACTAGCGGGAGCCTCCATGAGCAGTTCTTC. Its protein product is CASSQSRTSGSLHEQFF. This chain links TRBV3-1 (or the pseudogene TRBV3-2) with TRBJ2-1, with TRBD2 matching 13 bases. The V gene end was trimmed by 2 bases and the J gene end by 8 bases; junction bases not matched to a gene: 9. The CDR3 contains 17 residues. The germline V gene has CDR1 LGHDT and CDR2 YNNKEL (reference sequence).

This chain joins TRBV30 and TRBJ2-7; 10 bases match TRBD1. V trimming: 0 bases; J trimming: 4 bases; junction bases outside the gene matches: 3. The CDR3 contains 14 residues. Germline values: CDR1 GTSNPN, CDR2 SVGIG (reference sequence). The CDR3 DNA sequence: TGTGCCTGGAGTGTGGGACAGGGGTTATACGAGCAGTACTTC. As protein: CAWSVGQGLYEQYF.

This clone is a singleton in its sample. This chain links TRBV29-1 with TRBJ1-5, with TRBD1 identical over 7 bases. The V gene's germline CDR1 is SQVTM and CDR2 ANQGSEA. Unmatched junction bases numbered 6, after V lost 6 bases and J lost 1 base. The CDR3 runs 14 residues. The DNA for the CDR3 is TGCAGCGTCACCTTGACAGGGAGCAATCAGCCCCAGCATTTT. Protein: CSVTLTGSNQPQHF.

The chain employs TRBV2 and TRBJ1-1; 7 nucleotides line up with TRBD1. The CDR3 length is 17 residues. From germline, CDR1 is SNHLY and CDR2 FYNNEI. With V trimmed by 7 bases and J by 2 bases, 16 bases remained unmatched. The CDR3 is CASTPRSAGGINTEAFF. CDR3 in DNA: TGTGCCAGCACCCCTAGGTCGGCAGGGGGAATAAACACTGAAGCTTTCTTT.

CDR3 region: CASSEVTDRAQPQHF. CDR3 in DNA: TGTGCCAGCAGTGAAGTTACGGACAGGGCTCAGCCCCAGCATTTT. The J gene is TRBJ1-5, the V gene TRBV6-1; 8 bases agree with TRBD1. The V gene's germline CDR1 is MNHNS and CDR2 SASEGT. J was trimmed by 6 bases and V by 1 base; bases with no gene match: 5. CDR3 length equals 15 residues.

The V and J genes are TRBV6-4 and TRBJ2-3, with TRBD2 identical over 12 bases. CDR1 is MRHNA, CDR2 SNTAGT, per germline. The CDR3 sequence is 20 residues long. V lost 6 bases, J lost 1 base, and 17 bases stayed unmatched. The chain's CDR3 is CASRKPGLAGFLICTDTQYF. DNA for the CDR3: TGTGCCAGCAGAAAACCGGGACTAGCGGGTTTTCTAATTTGCACAGATACGCAGTATTTT.

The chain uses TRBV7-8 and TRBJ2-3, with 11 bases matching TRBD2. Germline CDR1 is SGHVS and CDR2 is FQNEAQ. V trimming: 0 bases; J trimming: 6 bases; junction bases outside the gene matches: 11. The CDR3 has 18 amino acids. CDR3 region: CASSLAVRLAGKADTQYF. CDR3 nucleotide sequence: TGTGCCAGCAGCTTAGCGGTGCGACTAGCGGGAAAGGCTGATACGCAGTATTTT.

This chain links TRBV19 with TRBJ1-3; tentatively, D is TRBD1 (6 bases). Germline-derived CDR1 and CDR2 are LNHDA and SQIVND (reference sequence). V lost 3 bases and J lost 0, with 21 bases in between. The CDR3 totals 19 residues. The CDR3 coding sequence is TGTGCCAGTAGTATGATCCCGGGACAAAAAATTAGCTCTGGAAACACCATATATTTT. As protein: CASSMIPGQKISSGNTIYF.

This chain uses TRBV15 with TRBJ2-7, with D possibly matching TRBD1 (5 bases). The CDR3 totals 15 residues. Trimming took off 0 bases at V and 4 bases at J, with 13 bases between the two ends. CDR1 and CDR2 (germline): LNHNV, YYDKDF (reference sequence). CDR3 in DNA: TGTGCCACCAGCAGAGAAGGTGGGGCAGCGTACGAGCAGTACTTC. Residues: CATSREGGAAYEQYF. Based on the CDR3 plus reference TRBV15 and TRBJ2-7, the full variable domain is DAMVIQNPRYQVTQFGKPVTLSCSQTLNHNVMYWYQQKSSQAPKLLFHYYDKDFNNEADTPDNFQSRRPNTSFCFLDIRSPGLGDTAMYLCATSREGGAAYEQYFGPGTRLTVT.